This is a list of T cell receptor beta chains from one sample in a study of blood T cells in healthy people across ages. TCRdb itself ran the 5' RACE reads through MiXCR, one entry per CDR3 protein. The sample lists over 950,000 distinct CDR3 sequences, around two fifths occurring once. The specimen was blood. These receptors came from a man aged 18 to 29 in good health. Each CDR3 is given with its conserved first and last residue. D genes are given only for firm matches. Size tells how often a clone was seen (once, few, many) or the class of an expanded clone, and some rows leave it out.

j_call d_call v_call clone_size cdr3_nt cdr3_aa
TRBJ2-1 TRBD2 TRBV20-1 NA TGCAGTGCTATATCCCGGGGGGGGACCTACAATGAGCAGTTCTTC CSAISRGGTYNEQFF
TRBJ2-7 NA TRBV20-1 NA TGCAGTGCTAGTAGGGGAACCTACGAGCAGTACTTC CSASRGTYEQYF
TRBJ1-5 NA TRBV9 few TGTGCCAGCAGCCATGGGCAGGGACTAAATCAGCCCCAGCATTTT CASSHGQGLNQPQHF
TRBJ2-7 TRBD1 TRBV5-5 NA TGTGCCAGCAGCCCCTGGGACAGGGGAGGTTTGTACGAGCAGTACTTC CASSPWDRGGLYEQYF
TRBJ1-3 NA TRBV20-1 NA TGCAGTGCTAGAGATCCGCACGACTCTGGAAACACCATATATTTT CSARDPHDSGNTIYF
TRBJ2-1 TRBD1 TRBV4-3 many TGTGCCAGCAGTCCTGACAGGGGGCCCTACAATGAGCAGTTCTTC CASSPDRGPYNEQFF
TRBJ2-1 NA TRBV11-1 many TGTGCCAGCAGCTGGTCCAGCAGCAATGAGCAGTTCTTC CASSWSSSNEQFF
TRBJ2-7 NA TRBV20-1 NA TGCAGTGCTAGCCGGGACGCAGGTTCCGAGCAGTACTTC CSASRDAGSEQYF
TRBJ2-7 TRBD2 TRBV20-1 few TGCAGTGCTAGACCTACTAGCGGGGGGTACGAGCAGTACTTC CSARPTSGGYEQYF
TRBJ1-2 TRBD1 TRBV29-1 few TGCAGCGTGAAGAGAGACAGGGAAATTAATGGCTACACCTTC CSVKRDREINGYTF
TRBJ2-1 NA TRBV20-1 many TGCAGTACTAGTGACAATGTGAATGAGCAGTTCTTC CSTSDNVNEQFF
TRBJ1-2 NA TRBV10-3 many TGTGCCATCAGTGAGTCGTGGACGGTATCTAACTATGGCTACACCTTC CAISESWTVSNYGYTF
TRBJ2-2 TRBD1 TRBV9 NA TGTGCCAGCAGCGTAGGGGGACAGGGGGCAAGCACCGGGGAGCTGTTTTTT CASSVGGQGASTGELFF
TRBJ2-1 NA TRBV5-1 NA TGCGCCAGCAGCTTTGCCGGCCAGGGCGACAATGAGCAGTTCTTC CASSFAGQGDNEQFF
TRBJ2-3 TRBD1 TRBV9 NA TGTGCCAGCAGCGATTCCCCGGGACAGGGAATGGAAGCAGCCACAGATACGCAGTATTTT CASSDSPGQGMEAATDTQYF
TRBJ2-1 NA TRBV6-1 NA TGTGCCAGCAGTGACCCCCCGGGTGCATACAATGAGCAGTTCTTC CASSDPPGAYNEQFF
TRBJ2-4 TRBD2 TRBV7-3 NA TGTGCCAGCAGCCAAAATGTGCCTAGCGGGAGCCACAACATTCGGTACTTC CASSQNVPSGSHNIRYF
TRBJ1-6 NA TRBV12-3/TRBV12-4 few TGTGCCAGCAGTTTAGTTCGTAGTTCAGGGATTTTCCATTCACCCCTCCACTTT CASSLVRSSGIFHSPLHF
TRBJ1-1 TRBD1 TRBV29-1 NA TGCAGCCCGGACAGGGAGGTGGGCACTGAAGCTTTCTTT CSPDREVGTEAFF
TRBJ1-4 NA TRBV5-1 few TGCGCCAGCAGCTTGAGTTCGGGGGGCGCGGAGGAAAAACTGTTTTTT CASSLSSGGAEEKLFF
TRBJ2-6 TRBD1 TRBV29-1 NA TGCAGCGTCCAAGACAGGGGGGGAAAGGACAACGTCCTGACTTTC CSVQDRGGKDNVLTF
TRBJ2-3 NA TRBV28 many TGTGCCAGCAGCTTCTCTAGCGGCACAGATACGCAGTATTTT CASSFSSGTDTQYF
TRBJ2-1 TRBD2 TRBV4-1 NA TGCGCCAGCAGCCAGCTCGGGGGGGCCATCTCTAATGAGCAGTTCTTC CASSQLGGAISNEQFF
TRBJ2-5 NA TRBV7-9 NA TGTGCCAGCAGCTTAGCGATTGGGCAAGAGACCCAGTACTTC CASSLAIGQETQYF
TRBJ2-3 NA TRBV4-2 many TGTGCCAGCAGCCAAGATCCGGAGTCGGGCACAGATACGCAGTATTTT CASSQDPESGTDTQYF
TRBJ1-1 TRBD1 TRBV27 NA TGTGCCAGCACCTCCCGGGACAGGGGCGTGTCAAAGAACACTGAAGCTTTCTTT CASTSRDRGVSKNTEAFF
TRBJ1-1 NA TRBV12-3/TRBV12-4 NA TGTGCCAGCAAGGAGGGGGGGCTGCTACTTAACACTGAAGCTTTCTTT CASKEGGLLLNTEAFF
TRBJ2-1 NA TRBV6-6 NA TGTGCCAGCACCGAGGGGGGCGATGAGCAGTTCTTC CASTEGGDEQFF
TRBJ1-3 NA TRBV9 NA TGTGCCAGCAGCGTTTCCTCGAACACCATATATTTT CASSVSSNTIYF
TRBJ1-4 NA TRBV6-2/TRBV6-3 NA TGTGCCAGCACCGTGGGGGGGGGAAAACTGTTTTTT CASTVGGGKLFF
TRBJ2-1 NA TRBV5-4 few TGTGCCAGCACCTCGGGACACGATTCCTACAATGAGCAGTTCTTC CASTSGHDSYNEQFF
TRBJ2-1 NA TRBV28 NA TGTGCCAGCAGTTTATGGACAGCTAAGGCGGGCTCCTACAATGAGCAGTTCTTC CASSLWTAKAGSYNEQFF
TRBJ1-3 NA TRBV20-1 NA TGCAGTGCTGAGGCAGGACCTGGAAACACCATATATTTT CSAEAGPGNTIYF
TRBJ1-1 NA TRBV10-3 NA TGTGCCATCAGTGAGGCTTGGGGGGAGTGGGGGAACACTGAAGCTTTCTTT CAISEAWGEWGNTEAFF
TRBJ1-2 TRBD1 TRBV6-6 NA TGTGCCAGCAGTGACGGACAGGGATGGGGCTACACCTTC CASSDGQGWGYTF
TRBJ1-1 NA TRBV20-1 few TGCAGTGCTTTCTTGGGGGGGCGGTCGAGCACTGAAGCTTTCTTT CSAFLGGRSSTEAFF
TRBJ2-7 NA TRBV13 NA TGTGCCAGCAGCACAGGACTATCCTACGAGCAGTACTTC CASSTGLSYEQYF
TRBJ1-6 NA TRBV12-3/TRBV12-4 few TGTGCCAGCAGTTTAGGGGGGGGACGGAATTCACCCCTCCACTTT CASSLGGGRNSPLHF
TRBJ1-4 NA TRBV4-2 few TGTGCCAGCAGCCAAGATTCTAGTAATGAAAAACTGTTTTTT CASSQDSSNEKLFF
TRBJ2-7 TRBD2 TRBV6-5 NA TGTGCCAGCAGTTACTCACTAGCGGGCCTATCCTACGAGCAGTACTTC CASSYSLAGLSYEQYF
TRBJ1-4 NA TRBV9 NA TGTGCCAGCAGCGCAAAAGATAGGGCGAACGAAAAACTGTTTTTT CASSAKDRANEKLFF
TRBJ1-4 NA TRBV12-3/TRBV12-4 NA TGTGCCAGCAGCCACCGCCGGGCAACTAATGAAAAACTGTTTTTT CASSHRRATNEKLFF
TRBJ1-1 TRBD1 TRBV9 few TGTGCCAGCAGCCCACCGGGACAGGGGGTCGCTGAAGCTTTCTTT CASSPPGQGVAEAFF
TRBJ2-2 NA TRBV29-1 NA TGCAGCCTTGGCGGAGGTACCGGGGAGCTGTTTTTT CSLGGGTGELFF
TRBJ2-1 NA TRBV12-3/TRBV12-4 few TGTGCCAGCTGCCCTTCTTGGGATTTATTGGCGTTCTTC CASCPSWDLLAFF
TRBJ1-2 NA TRBV12-3/TRBV12-4 few TGTGCCAGCAGTTTTGGTGGGGGGATAAGCTATGGCTACACCTTC CASSFGGGISYGYTF
TRBJ1-2 NA TRBV4-3 few TGCGCCAGCAGCCAGATTTCCTCCGGGACATTCACCTTC CASSQISSGTFTF
TRBJ1-2 TRBD1 TRBV7-9 many TGTGCCAGCAGCCCAACCCGGGACAGGGTAGATTATGGCTACACCTTC CASSPTRDRVDYGYTF
TRBJ1-4 NA TRBV7-2 few TGTGCCAGCAGCCAAAACGGGGTGGGGGCCGCAACTAATGAAAAACTGTTTTTT CASSQNGVGAATNEKLFF
TRBJ1-6 TRBD1 TRBV27 NA TGTGCCAGCAGTCTGACAGGGCTAATTTCACCCCTCCACTTT CASSLTGLISPLHF
TRBJ1-1 NA TRBV5-6 NA TGTGTCAGCAGCTCATCGTATGCTGAAGCTTTCTTT CVSSSSYAEAFF
TRBJ1-2 TRBD1 TRBV10-3 NA TGTGCCTATTTGGACAGGGTTGATGGCTACACCTTC CAYLDRVDGYTF
TRBJ2-1 NA TRBV7-6 NA TGTGCCAGCAGCGTAACAGGGCACAATGAGCAGTTCTTC CASSVTGHNEQFF
TRBJ2-7 NA TRBV10-3 NA TGTGCCATCAGTGACCCCGGACAGTCCTACGAGCAGTACTTC CAISDPGQSYEQYF
TRBJ1-2 NA TRBV9 NA TGTGCCAGCAGCGATACAGGGTGGAATGGCTACACCTTC CASSDTGWNGYTF